This TCR beta chain was identified in a study of shared clonotypes between healthy human individuals. The germline gives CDR1 SGHDT, CDR2 YYEEEE. This CDR3 spans 17 amino acids. The junction had 10 bases not matched to a gene; V was cut back by 1 base and J by 4 bases. The repertoire was sequenced with immunoSEQ multiplex PCR; TCRdb's copy has only in-frame clones and lacks some. The profile covers approximately 2.1 million clones, with just over 90% appearing a single time and roughly 0.36% taken by the ten largest. The sequence was obtained from a man aged 18 to 30 in good health. Some clones in this sample may be carry-over from other donors' samples. This sequence joins TRBV5-6 and TRBJ1-5; 8 nucleotides match TRBD1. The sample taken for sequencing was naive CD4+ T cells from PBMCs. This sample's subset: CD45RA+ positively selected. CDR3 nucleotide sequence: TGTGCCAGCAGCTTGAGGCAGGGGGCGAATCGGAATCAGCCCCAGCATTTT. This encodes CASSLRQGANRNQPQHF. The variable domain in full, completed from reference TRBV5-6 and TRBJ1-5, reads DAGVTQSPTHLIKTRGQQVTLRCSPKSGHDTVSWYQQALGQGPQFIFQYYEEEERQRGNFPDRFSGHQFPNYSSELNVNALLLGDSALYLCASSLRQGANRNQPQHFGDGTRLSIL.